Given below is one T cell receptor (beta chain) in context. Its antigen is undetermined. The CDR3 covers 15 residues. The V end lost 0 bases, the J end lost 3 bases, and 12 bases lay between the germline ends. Germline-derived CDR1 and CDR2 are SEHNR and FQNEAQ (reference sequence). The authors ran a second PCR of roughly 6 to 11 cycles using a sample-barcoded 5' primer and a J-beta primer mix. TCRdb reprocessed the 5' RACE reads with MiXCR, giving one entry per CDR3 protein. The sample holds fewer than 2 million distinct CDR3 sequences, approximately 39% seen once. These data originate in a study of blood T cells in healthy people across ages. Study conclusions and caveats: Those diversity estimates obtained from one million T cells were thought to be underestimates. Both naive CD4+ cell counts and diversity were greater in long-lived donors than in aged donors.

This receptor was obtained from a human donor in good health. The sequenced material came from blood. V usage is TRBV7-9 and J usage is TRBJ2-7; D unresolved. This CDR3 reads CASSLALRLDYEQYF. Written as DNA, the CDR3 is TGTGCCAGCAGCTTAGCGCTCAGACTGGACTACGAGCAGTACTTC.